The entry that follows covers one T cell receptor beta chain sequence. What it recognizes is unknown. These data are taken from a study of CD8 T cells in ankylosing spondylitis. Overall study findings and caveats: Made up of roughly 8 highly homologous variants, a TCR beta motif appeared characteristic of ankylosing spondylitis blood. Matched ankylosing spondylitis synovial fluid reportedly contained a significantly enriched population of disease-linked clones. Prior work had noted some motif variants in reactive arthritis blood and synovial fluid.

In TCRdb, the 5' RACE reads were re-called with MiXCR into one record per CDR3 protein. Of 150,000 to 200,000 distinct CDR3 sequences in the sample, 13% were seen once. This TCR derives from a female donor with ankylosing spondylitis or in good health (not recorded which). The sequenced sample consisted of blood, either unsorted or a sorted T cell fraction (not recorded which).

CDR3 amino acids: CASSQEEWTGYTF. The CDR3 DNA follows: TGCGCCAGCAGCCAAGAGGAATGGACCGGCTACACCTTC. V usage is TRBV4-1 and J usage is TRBJ1-2; D not resolved. The germline V gene has CDR1 MGHRA and CDR2 YSYEKL. V shed 0 bases and J shed 8 bases, with 10 bases lying between them. The CDR3 has 13 amino acids.